A selection of T cell receptor beta chains follows, all from one sample in a study of shared clonotypes between healthy human individuals. Generated by immunoSEQ multiplex PCR, the TCRdb table keeps only in-frame clones and is missing some. In the table there are about 2.3 million clones, around 92% of which are singletons. Sequenced sample: naive CD4+ T cells from PBMCs. The receptors shown here come from a man between 18 and 29 years old in good health. Some clones in this sample may be carry-over from other donors' samples. CDR3s include the opening cysteine and the closing phenylalanine or tryptophan. D genes are given only for firm matches. Clone size appears in some rows only: once, few, many, or a class for an expanded clone.

CDR3nt,CDR3aa,v_gene,abundance,j_gene,d_gene,len
TGTGCCAGCACGTCGGACAGGGGAAAGGGTTGGACTGAAGCTTTCTTT,CASTSDRGKGWTEAFF,TRBV28,NA,TRBJ1-1,TRBD1,16
TGTGCCAGCAGCCCTCGGGGGATATTGCGAGGCAACCAAACAGATACGCAGTATTTT,CASSPRGILRGNQTDTQYF,TRBV5-7,once,TRBJ2-3,NA,19
TGTGCCAGCACCTTGGGACGCCCGTGGGTGAACGAGCAGTACTTC,CASTLGRPWVNEQYF,TRBV28,NA,TRBJ2-7,NA,15
TGTGCCAGCAGCCAAGATTCGTCTTACCCAGATACGCAGTATTTT,CASSQDSSYPDTQYF,TRBV4-2,NA,TRBJ2-3,NA,15
TGTGCCAGCAGTGTTAGACTTACCTACACTGAAGCTTTCTTT,CASSVRLTYTEAFF,TRBV2,NA,TRBJ1-1,NA,14
TGCGCCAGCAGCTTGGTCCGGGGGGACTATGGCTACACCTTC,CASSLVRGDYGYTF,TRBV5-1,NA,TRBJ1-2,NA,14
TGTGCCAGCAGACGCACAGGGGTGCGCAATCAGCCCCAGCATTTT,CASRRTGVRNQPQHF,TRBV28,NA,TRBJ1-5,TRBD1,15
TGTGCCAGCAGCTTGGATGCGGGAGGGGGTGAGCAGTTCTTC,CASSLDAGGGEQFF,TRBV5-4,once,TRBJ2-1,TRBD2,14
TGTGCCAGCAGCTTAGGGGGGGGAGAAGAGACCCAGTACTTC,CASSLGGGEETQYF,TRBV11-3,NA,TRBJ2-5,TRBD2,14
TGTGCCAGCAGCCCAAACCGGGGTCGGACAGATACGCAGTATTTT,CASSPNRGRTDTQYF,TRBV7-9,NA,TRBJ2-3,NA,15
TGTGCCAGCAGCTTTAGCAGGGCGAGCAATCAGCCCCAGCATTTT,CASSFSRASNQPQHF,TRBV11-2,NA,TRBJ1-5,NA,15
TGTGCCAGCAGCTTACAACCGAACACTGAAGCTTTCTTT,CASSLQPNTEAFF,TRBV11-1,NA,TRBJ1-1,NA,13
TGCGCCAGCAGCCAACGCAGCGGGTGGGACACCGGGGAGCTGTTTTTT,CASSQRSGWDTGELFF,TRBV4-3,NA,TRBJ2-2,NA,16
TGTGCCAGCAGCTCGGGACTAGCGGGGGGCACAGATACGCAGTATTTT,CASSSGLAGGTDTQYF,TRBV7-2,NA,TRBJ2-3,TRBD2,16
TGTGCCAGCAGCGCTGGACTAGCGGGAGCCGGGGAGCTGTTTTTT,CASSAGLAGAGELFF,TRBV9,NA,TRBJ2-2,TRBD2,15
TGTGCCAGCAGCTTAGTGGCCTCCCACTATGGCTACACCTTC,CASSLVASHYGYTF,TRBV7-2,NA,TRBJ1-2,NA,14
TGTGCCAGCAGACAAGCAGGTTCCTATGGCTACACCTTC,CASRQAGSYGYTF,TRBV28,NA,TRBJ1-2,NA,13
TGTGCCAGCAGTCCGGAGACACTAAGCAATCAGCCCCAGCATTTT,CASSPETLSNQPQHF,TRBV28,few,TRBJ1-5,NA,15
TGTGCCAGCAAATTACACCCTCGAGAGACCCAGTACTTC,CASKLHPRETQYF,TRBV2,NA,TRBJ2-5,NA,13
TGTGCCAGCAGTCTAGCCAGTGGAGGGCCCTACGAGCAGTACTTC,CASSLASGGPYEQYF,TRBV28,NA,TRBJ2-7,NA,15
TGTGCCAGCTCTCCAGGGGCTAATGAAAAACTGTTTTTT,CASSPGANEKLFF,TRBV18,NA,TRBJ1-4,NA,13
TGTGCCACTAGGGACAGGGCTGAGAATGAGCAGTTCTTC,CATRDRAENEQFF,TRBV19,NA,TRBJ2-1,TRBD1,13
TGTGCCAGTAGTATGGGAACAGATACGCAGTATTTT,CASSMGTDTQYF,TRBV19,NA,TRBJ2-3,NA,12
TGTGCCAGCAGCCCCCGGGACAGGGGCCTCTACGAGCAGTACTTC,CASSPRDRGLYEQYF,TRBV14,NA,TRBJ2-7,TRBD1,15
TGTGCCAGTAGTCCAGGCCGGGTCGAGCAGTACTTC,CASSPGRVEQYF,TRBV19,NA,TRBJ2-7,NA,12